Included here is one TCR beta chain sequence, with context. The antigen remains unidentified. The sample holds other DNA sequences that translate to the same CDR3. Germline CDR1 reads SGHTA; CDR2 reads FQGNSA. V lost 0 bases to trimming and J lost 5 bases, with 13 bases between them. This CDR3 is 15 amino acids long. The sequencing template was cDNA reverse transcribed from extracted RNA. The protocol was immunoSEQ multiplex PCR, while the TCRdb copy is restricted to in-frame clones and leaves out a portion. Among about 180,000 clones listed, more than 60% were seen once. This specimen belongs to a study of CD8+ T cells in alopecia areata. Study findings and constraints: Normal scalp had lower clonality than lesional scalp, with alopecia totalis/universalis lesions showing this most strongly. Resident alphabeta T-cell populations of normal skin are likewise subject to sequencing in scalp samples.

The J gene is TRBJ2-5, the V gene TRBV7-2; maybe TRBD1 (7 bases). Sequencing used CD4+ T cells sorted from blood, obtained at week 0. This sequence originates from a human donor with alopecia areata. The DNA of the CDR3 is TGTGCCAGCAGCTTAGCGCAGGGGGGTTGGGAGACCCAGTACTTC. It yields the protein CASSLAQGGWETQYF.